These 2 T cell receptor beta chains were sequenced from one sample in a study of shared clonotypes between healthy human individuals. Generated by immunoSEQ multiplex PCR, the TCRdb table keeps only in-frame clones and is missing some. Among about 490,000 clones, around 80% were seen once, and the ten largest hold about 12%. Source material: PBMCs. The source is a woman aged 40 to 50 in good health. Some clones in this sample may be carry-over from other donors' samples.

The V call is TRBV18, the J call TRBJ1-2; the D gene is possibly TRBD1 (5 bases). Germline CDR1 and CDR2: KGHSH and LQKENI. Trimming took off 0 bases at V and 8 bases at J, with 10 bases between the two ends. The CDR3 runs 13 residues. The CDR3 coding sequence is TGTGCCAGCTCACCACCTGAGGGGAGCGGCTACACCTTC. It specifies CASSPPEGSGYTF.

The V call is TRBV6-1, the J call TRBJ2-3; TRBD2 aligns across 8 bases. V gave up 2 bases and J gave up 2 bases; unmatched junction bases: 12. Per the germline V gene, CDR1 is MNHNS and CDR2 is SASEGT. CDR3 length equals 18 residues. The CDR3 reads CASSETLGGGRSTDTQYF. The CDR3 DNA follows: TGTGCCAGCAGTGAAACCCTCGGGGGCGGGAGGTCCACAGATACGCAGTATTTT.